This TCR beta chain was sequenced for a study of T cell repertoires in cytomegalovirus infection. On the study more broadly: Public signatures in TCR beta pointed to CMV infection and matching HLA type.

This clonotype has only a few counts. The antigen is not known. Study results and caveats: Predominance within the ex vivo response was attributable to HLA-C-restricted CMV-specific TCR beta clonotypes. CMV carriers having the relevant HLA were flagged by cumulative public TCR beta family frequency.

In TCRdb, the reads were re-called with MiXCR into one record per CDR3 protein. The sample shows approximately 770,000 distinct CDR3 sequences, 25% to 35% of them seen only once. V lost 5 bases, J lost 10 bases, and 11 bases lay in between. The CDR3 loop spans 11 amino acids. This clonotype originated in a human donor in good health (CMV status not recorded). Some clones in this sample may be carry-over from other donors' samples. This specimen was cultured CD8+ T cells from PBMCs, taken from culture after CMV antigen stimulation. V and J are TRBV12-3 or TRBV12-4 and TRBJ1-1, with unresolved D. CDR3 coding DNA: TGTGCCAGCAGTCCCGGGGAGGGAGCTTTCTTT. Residues: CASSPGEGAFF.